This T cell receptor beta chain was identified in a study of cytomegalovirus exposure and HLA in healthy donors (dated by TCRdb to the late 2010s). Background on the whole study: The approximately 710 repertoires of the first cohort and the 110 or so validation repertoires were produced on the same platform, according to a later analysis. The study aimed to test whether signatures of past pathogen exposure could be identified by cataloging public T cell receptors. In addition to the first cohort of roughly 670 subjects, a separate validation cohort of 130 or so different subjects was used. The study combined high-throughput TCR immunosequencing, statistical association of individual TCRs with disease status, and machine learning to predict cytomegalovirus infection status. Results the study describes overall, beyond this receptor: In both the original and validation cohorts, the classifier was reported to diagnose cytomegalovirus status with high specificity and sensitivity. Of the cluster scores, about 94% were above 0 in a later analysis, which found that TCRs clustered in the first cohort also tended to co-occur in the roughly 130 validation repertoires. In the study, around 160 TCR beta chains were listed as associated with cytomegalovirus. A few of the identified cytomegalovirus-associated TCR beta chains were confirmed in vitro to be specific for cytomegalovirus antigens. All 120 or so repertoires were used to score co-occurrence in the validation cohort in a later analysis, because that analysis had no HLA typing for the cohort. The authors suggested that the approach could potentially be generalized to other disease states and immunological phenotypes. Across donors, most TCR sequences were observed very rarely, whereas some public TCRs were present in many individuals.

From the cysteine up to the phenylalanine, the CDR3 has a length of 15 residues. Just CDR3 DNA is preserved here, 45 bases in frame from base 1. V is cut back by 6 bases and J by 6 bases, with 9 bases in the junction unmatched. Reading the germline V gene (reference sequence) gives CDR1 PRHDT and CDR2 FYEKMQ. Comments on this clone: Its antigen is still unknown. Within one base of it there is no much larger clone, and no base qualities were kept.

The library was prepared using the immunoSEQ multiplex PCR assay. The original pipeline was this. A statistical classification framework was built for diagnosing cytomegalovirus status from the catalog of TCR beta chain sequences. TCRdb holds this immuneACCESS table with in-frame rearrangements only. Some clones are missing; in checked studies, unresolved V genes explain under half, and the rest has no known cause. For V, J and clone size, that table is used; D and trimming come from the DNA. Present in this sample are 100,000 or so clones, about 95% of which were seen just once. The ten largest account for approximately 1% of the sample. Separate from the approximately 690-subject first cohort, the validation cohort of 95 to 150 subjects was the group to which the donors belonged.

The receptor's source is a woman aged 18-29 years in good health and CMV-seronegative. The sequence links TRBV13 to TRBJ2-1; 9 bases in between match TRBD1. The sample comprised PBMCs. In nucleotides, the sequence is TGTGCCAGCAGTCCGGGACAGGGTTGGGGCAATGAGCAGTTCTTC. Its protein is CASSPGQGWGNEQFF.